This T cell receptor beta chain was found in a study of long-term antiretroviral therapy in people with HIV. J gave up 4 bases and V 4 bases, and 3 bases lay outside the gene matches. CDR1 and CDR2 from the germline V gene are SGHNT and YYREEE (reference sequence). CDR3 length: 16 residues. Findings and caveats of the study: HIV repertoires had narrower CDR3 length ranges than controls. All time points showed a repertoire dominated by clones expanded before ART.

With survey level as its setting, the immunoSEQ assay was v3.0. Assay: immunoSEQ multiplex PCR; the TCRdb copy retains only in-frame clones and omits some. Among fewer than 20,000 clones, around 94% were seen once, and the ten largest hold approximately 4.6%. As for this clone: The target antigen is unknown.

The sequences come from unsorted PBMCs, collected 6 to 6.5 years after starting antiretroviral therapy. The source of this sequence is a woman aged 50 to 65 with HIV. This chain joins TRBV5-4 and TRBJ2-1; 15 positions match TRBD2. The CDR3 region is CASSTGTSGRYNEQFF. The CDR3 nucleotides read TGTGCCAGCAGCACTGGGACTAGCGGGAGGTACAATGAGCAGTTCTTC.